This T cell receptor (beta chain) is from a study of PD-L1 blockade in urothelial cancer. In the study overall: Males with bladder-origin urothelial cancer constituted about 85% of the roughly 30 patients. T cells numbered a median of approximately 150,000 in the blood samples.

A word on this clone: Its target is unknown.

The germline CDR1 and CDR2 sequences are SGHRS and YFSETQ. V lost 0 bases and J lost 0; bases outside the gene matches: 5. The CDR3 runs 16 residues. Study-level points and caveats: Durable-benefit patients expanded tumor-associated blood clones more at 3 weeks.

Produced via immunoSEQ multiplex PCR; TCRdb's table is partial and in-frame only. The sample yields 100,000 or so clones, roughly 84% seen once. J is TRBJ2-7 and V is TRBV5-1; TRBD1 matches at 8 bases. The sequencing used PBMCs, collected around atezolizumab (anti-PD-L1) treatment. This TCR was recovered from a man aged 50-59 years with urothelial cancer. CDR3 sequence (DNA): TGCGCCAGCAGCTTGGCCGGACAGGGCATCTCCTACGAGCAGTACTTC. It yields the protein CASSLAGQGISYEQYF.